This is a list of T cell receptor beta chains from one sample in a study of T cells after yellow fever vaccination. Each CDR3 protein gets one entry after TCRdb re-called the 5' RACE reads with MiXCR. The sample has 550,000 to 750,000 distinct CDR3 sequences, approximately 12% seen once. This sample comprised PBMCs, obtained on the day of the yellow fever booster vaccination. The source of these receptors is a young man who received the YFV17D yellow fever vaccine. Each CDR3 is given with its conserved first and last residue. D genes are given only for firm matches. Clone size is stated in some rows and not others, as once, few, many or a class when expanded.

j_call clone_size v_call d_call cdr3_length cdr3_nt cdr3_aa
TRBJ2-7 NA TRBV29-1 NA 12 TGCAGCGTTTTGGGGGAAGACTACGAGCAGTACTTC CSVLGEDYEQYF
TRBJ2-1 NA TRBV28 NA 14 TGTGCCAGCAGTTTGGGGTTTAGCAGGGATGAGCAGTTCTTC CASSLGFSRDEQFF
TRBJ2-2 few TRBV4-3 TRBD1 17 TGCGCCAGCAGCCAAGGGCCAGGGGGCGTCGGTACCGGGGAGCTGTTTTTT CASSQGPGGVGTGELFF
TRBJ2-3 few TRBV24-1 TRBD1 15 TGTGCCACCAGTCTGTCCGGGACAGGCACAGATACGCAGTATTTT CATSLSGTGTDTQYF
TRBJ1-4 NA TRBV12-3/TRBV12-4 TRBD1 14 TGTGCCAGCAGAGGACAGGCAACTAATGAAAAACTGTTTTTT CASRGQATNEKLFF
TRBJ2-2 NA TRBV4-3 NA 16 TGCGCCAGCAGCCAAGAGCGCTGGCTGAACACCGGGGAGCTGTTTTTT CASSQERWLNTGELFF
TRBJ2-7 few TRBV27 TRBD1 16 TGTGCCAGCAGTTCCGTCCGGTTTCGGGACAGGGGCGAGCAGTACTTC CASSSVRFRDRGEQYF
TRBJ2-1 NA TRBV6-5 NA 14 TGTGCCAGCAGTTACTCGACAGTTTACAATGAGCAGTTCTTC CASSYSTVYNEQFF
TRBJ2-7 NA TRBV7-2 TRBD2 15 TGTGCCAGCAGCCGTCGCTGGGGGGGGGACTACGAGCAGTACTTC CASSRRWGGDYEQYF
TRBJ1-4 NA TRBV5-4 NA 16 TGTGCCAGCAGCTTTGGTGGGACCGCAACTAATGAAAAACTGTTTTTT CASSFGGTATNEKLFF
TRBJ2-7 few TRBV3-1 NA 16 TGTGCCAGCAGCCAAGTGAGTCTGGGTGAGGGGGAAGAGCAGTACTTC CASSQVSLGEGEEQYF
TRBJ2-3 many TRBV5-5 TRBD2 21 TGTGCCAGCAGCTGGTCGACTTTACTAGCGGGAGAAGGGGGCGACCCAGATACGCAGTATTTT CASSWSTLLAGEGGDPDTQYF
TRBJ2-1 NA TRBV15 NA 15 TGTGCCACCAGCAGAGATGGGGTAGCCGGTGGTGAGCAGTTCTTC CATSRDGVAGGEQFF
TRBJ2-2 few TRBV6-2/TRBV6-3 TRBD2 16 TGTGCCAGCAGTTACTCGGGAGGGAAAAACACCGGGGAGCTGTTTTTT CASSYSGGKNTGELFF
TRBJ2-7 many TRBV6-1 NA 15 TGTGCCAGCAGATCCGGAGCAGGTGGCCTTACCGAGCAGTACTTC CASRSGAGGLTEQYF
TRBJ1-1 many TRBV25-1 NA 13 TGTGCCAGCACCCGGGGCCTTAACACTGAAGCTTTCTTT CASTRGLNTEAFF
TRBJ2-3 few TRBV19 NA 14 TGTGCCAGTGAGGGTAAGGGTCGCACAGATACGCAGTATTTT CASEGKGRTDTQYF
TRBJ2-3 once TRBV20-1 TRBD2 19 TGCAGTGCTAGAGTTTTATCAGCGGGAGGCCAAGGAAGCACAGATACGCAGTATTTT CSARVLSAGGQGSTDTQYF
TRBJ2-7 NA TRBV6-5 TRBD2 16 TGTGCCAGCAGTTACTCGCTAGCGGGGTCCTCCTACGAGCAGTACTTC CASSYSLAGSSYEQYF
TRBJ1-5 NA TRBV4-1 NA 15 TGCGCCAGCAGCGTCCAACGGGGGGGCGCGCAGCCCCAGCATTTT CASSVQRGGAQPQHF
TRBJ2-2 few TRBV29-1 NA 15 TGCAGCGTTCTCCTGCCGGGAGCGAACACCGGGGAGCTGTTTTTT CSVLLPGANTGELFF
TRBJ2-1 few TRBV19 NA 14 TGTGCCAGTAGTCCCTATACCGGGGGAAATGAGCAGTTCTTC CASSPYTGGNEQFF
TRBJ2-2 NA TRBV3-1 TRBD2 18 TGTGCCAGCAGCTACCTTATGAGGGCGGGAGAAAGGACCGGGGAGCTGTTTTTT CASSYLMRAGERTGELFF
TRBJ2-7 NA TRBV12-3/TRBV12-4 NA 14 TGTGCCAGCAGCCAACTCCTAGGGACCTACGAGCAGTACTTC CASSQLLGTYEQYF
TRBJ2-1 NA TRBV7-2 TRBD2 17 TGTGCCAGCAGCTTAGCTTCGACTAGCGGGAGGGGTTCTGAGCAGTTCTTC CASSLASTSGRGSEQFF
TRBJ2-3 few TRBV12-3/TRBV12-4 TRBD2 18 TGTGCCAGCTGTTTGGGGTCCGGACTAGCGGGAGCGGGAGATACGCAGTATTTT CASCLGSGLAGAGDTQYF
TRBJ2-5 few TRBV30 TRBD2 14 TGTGCCTGGAGTGTGGGAGGGGCAAAAGAGACCCAGTACTTC CAWSVGGAKETQYF
TRBJ2-7 many TRBV27 NA 16 TGTGCCAGCAGGTCCACCTCCGGGACCCGGGAGTACGAGCAGTACTTC CASRSTSGTREYEQYF
TRBJ1-1 NA TRBV12-3/TRBV12-4 NA 15 TGTGCCAGCAGTGTCCAGGGTATGGGCGCACATGAAGCTTTCTTT CASSVQGMGAHEAFF
TRBJ2-1 once TRBV20-1 NA 12 TGCAGTGCTGGGACACCCTTTAATGAGCAGTGCTTC CSAGTPFNEQCF
TRBJ2-7 many TRBV30 NA 14 TGTGCCTGGAGTGTACGGATATTTACCTACGAGCAGTACTTC CAWSVRIFTYEQYF
TRBJ2-1 few TRBV11-2 TRBD2 15 TGTGCCAGCAGCGCTACTAGCGGGAGGGCCACTGAGCAGTTCTTC CASSATSGRATEQFF
TRBJ1-1 NA TRBV5-6 NA 15 TGTGCCAGCAGCTTGGTTCTGGGGGGAGGGTCTGAAGCTTTCTTT CASSLVLGGGSEAFF
TRBJ2-7 few TRBV28 NA 17 TGTGCCAGCAGTCCCCCCCTAGGACAGACTGACTCCTACGAGCAGTACTTC CASSPPLGQTDSYEQYF
TRBJ2-7 few TRBV7-6 NA 18 TGTGCCAGCAGGGACTACACCCCGATCCCTCGGAGCTCCTACGAGCAGTACTTC CASRDYTPIPRSSYEQYF
TRBJ1-2 few TRBV7-9 NA 17 TGTGCCAGCAGCTCCGACAAGAGGGGGAGCTTATTTAATGGCTACACCTTC CASSSDKRGSLFNGYTF
TRBJ1-1 NA TRBV7-2 TRBD1 13 TGTGCCAGCACCGGACAGGTGGGCACTGAAGCTTTCTTT CASTGQVGTEAFF
TRBJ2-1 few TRBV5-1 TRBD2 16 TGCGCCAGCAGCACCTCGGGAGCGGGAGGGCCGTTTGAGCAGTTCTTC CASSTSGAGGPFEQFF
TRBJ1-5 NA TRBV7-2 NA 13 TGTGCCAGCAGCCCCGGTTGGGTCCAGCCCCAGCATTTT CASSPGWVQPQHF
TRBJ2-1 NA TRBV20-1 NA 12 TGCAGTGCTAGGGCTCACTACAATGAGCAGTTCTTC CSARAHYNEQFF
TRBJ2-5 NA TRBV19 TRBD2 16 TGTGCCAGTAGAGACCCTAAGCGGGAGATAGTAGAGACCCAGTACTTC CASRDPKREIVETQYF
TRBJ1-1 few TRBV18 NA 13 TGTGCCAGCTCACCACTGTCAGCGGAGGGTGCTTTCTTT CASSPLSAEGAFF